This TCR beta chain originates from a study of T-cell reconstitution after alpha-beta-depleted transplantation in children. Preparing the TCRbeta library involved the use of unique molecular identifiers. MiXCR, run by TCRdb on the PCR reads, gives a single entry per CDR3 protein. This sample carries 200,000 or so distinct CDR3 sequences, 5.5% to 7% of them seen once, and the ten largest clones take 4.5% to 5.5%. This clonotype was seen a handful of times. Germline lookup yields CDR1 LGHNA and CDR2 YSLEER. Deletions cut 0 bases from V and 6 bases from J, with 9 bases between. The length of the CDR3 is 14 residues.

The sequence came from a girl in the first two years of life with combined immunodeficiency, due to receive a stem cell transplant. V and J are TRBV4-3 and TRBJ1-5, with TRBD1 as a possible D gene (6 bases). Sequenced material: PBMCs, taken before TCRalphabeta/CD19-depleted stem cell transplant. In DNA form, the CDR3 reads TGCGCCAGCAGCCAAGATGTGGGGGCTCAGCCCCAGCATTTT. This gives the protein CASSQDVGAQPQHF.